The 12 T cell receptor beta chains in this list originate from one sample, sequenced in a study of blood T cell repertoires in COVID-19. Profiled with immunoSEQ multiplex PCR; TCRdb holds only in-frame clones, not every one. The sample lists a few hundred thousand clones; roughly 90% were seen once. Sequenced sample: PBMCs or T cells enriched from blood (not recorded which). The receptor source for this set is a man between 18 and 29 years old with acute COVID-19.

The CDR3 loop reads CASSSRPSGGKQYF. Written as DNA, the CDR3 is TGTGCCAGCAGTTCCCGACCCTCGGGAGGGAAGCAGTACTTC. This chain uses TRBV28 with TRBJ2-7, with TRBD2 matching over 8 bases. CDR3 size: 14 residues. CDR1 and CDR2 (germline): MDHEN, SYDVKM. With V trimmed by 4 bases and J by 8 bases, 10 bases remained unmatched.

The V gene is TRBV28, the J gene TRBJ2-7; 9 bases match TRBD2. CDR3 length equals 14 residues. V was clipped by 4 bases and J by 3 bases; unmatched bases: 4. Germline V gene sequence: CDR1 MDHEN, CDR2 SYDVKM. The CDR3 region is CASSSGLASYEQYF. The CDR3 DNA sequence: TGTGCCAGCAGTTCCGGACTAGCGAGCTACGAGCAGTACTTC.

The rearrangement links TRBV28 to TRBJ2-3; 8 nucleotides agree with TRBD1. Trimming at V came to 6 bases and at J to 4 bases, leaving 6 bases not matched to a gene. The germline V gene has CDR1 MDHEN and CDR2 SYDVKM. CDR3 size: 14 residues. The CDR3 DNA follows: TGTGCCAGCAGCCCAGACAGGGGCGCAGATACGCAGTATTTT. Translated, it gives CASSPDRGADTQYF.

The CDR3 coding sequence is TGTGCCAGCAGCCTTCGGGGGGGAGGGGCGTCAGATACGCAGTATTTT. It encodes CASSLRGGGASDTQYF. The V gene is TRBV7-9, the J gene TRBJ2-3; 8 positions agree with TRBD2. This CDR3 is 16 amino acids long. V dropped 5 bases and J dropped 4; count of bases not matched to a gene: 11. The germline gives CDR1 SEHNR, CDR2 FQNEAQ (reference sequence).

The rearrangement uses TRBV24-1 and TRBJ1-2, with D unclear. The V and J ends lost 0 bases and 4 bases respectively, with 11 bases between them. Germline CDR1 and CDR2: KGHDR and SFDVKD. The CDR3 covers 15 residues. Here the CDR3 DNA reads TGTGCCACCAGTGATTTGGTAAGAGGCTCCTATGGCTACACCTTC. It specifies CATSDLVRGSYGYTF.

V is TRBV4-2 and J is TRBJ1-3, with a possible D match to TRBD1 (6 bases). V was shortened by 0 bases and J by 4 bases, with 10 bases between the two germline ends. The CDR3 has 15 amino acids. Germline V CDR1 and CDR2: LGHNA, YNFKEQ. In nucleotides, the CDR3 is TGTGCCAGCAGCCAAGACGGGGGGGCGGGAAACACCATATATTTT. This translates into CASSQDGGAGNTIYF.

This rearrangement joins TRBV11-3 to TRBJ2-1; 9 bases are a match to TRBD2. The germline gives CDR1 SGHNT, CDR2 YENEEA. V lost 5 bases and J lost 7; bases outside the gene matches: 15. This CDR3 spans 17 amino acids. In DNA form, the CDR3 reads TGTGCCAGCAGCAAAAGCGGTGGCGGGAGGGCCGTGAATGAGCAGTTCTTC. This encodes CASSKSGGGRAVNEQFF.

Comments on this clone: Other DNA sequences in this sample translate to the same CDR3. V and J are TRBV18 and TRBJ2-7; D is perhaps TRBD1 (5 bases). CDR1 and CDR2 (germline): KGHSH, LQKENI. V lost 3 bases to trimming and J lost 0 bases, with 6 bases between them. This CDR3 is 13 amino acids long. CDR3 region: CASSPDSSYEQYF. CDR3 in DNA: TGTGCCAGCTCACCTGACAGCTCCTACGAGCAGTACTTC. The variable domain in full, completed from reference TRBV18 and TRBJ2-7, reads NAGVMQNPRHLVRRRGQEARLRCSPMKGHSHVYWYRQLPEEGLKFMVYLQKENIIDESGMPKERFSAEFPKEGPSILRIQQVVRGDSAAYFCASSPDSSYEQYFGPGTRLTVT.

The chain joins TRBV7-9 to TRBJ1-2; 7 bases match TRBD1. In germline, CDR1 is SEHNR, CDR2 FQNEAQ (reference sequence). The V gene end was trimmed by 2 bases and the J gene end by 2 bases; junction bases not matched to a gene: 8. CDR3 length: 16 amino acids. CDR3: CASSLRSRGQNYGYTF. CDR3 DNA sequence: TGTGCCAGCAGCTTACGCTCGCGGGGACAGAACTATGGCTACACCTTC.

The rearrangement joins TRBV27 to TRBJ1-1; no reliable D call. The V and J ends lost 4 bases and 2 bases respectively, with 11 bases between them. The CDR3 is 14 amino acids. Germline V gene sequence: CDR1 MNHEY, CDR2 SMNVEV (reference sequence). In nucleotides, the CDR3 is TGTGCCAGCAGTTCACAGCCATTTAACACTGAAGCTTTCTTT. This translates into CASSSQPFNTEAFF.

The CDR3 loop is CASSSVRTVNTEAFF. The DNA of the CDR3 is TGTGCCAGCAGCTCCGTACGGACAGTGAACACTGAAGCTTTCTTT. The rearrangement links TRBV5-4 to TRBJ1-1, with a tentative D call TRBD1 (6 bases). The V end was cut by 3 bases, the J end by 0 bases, with 12 bases between. CDR3 length equals 15 residues. Germline V gene lookup returns CDR1 SGHNT and CDR2 YYREEE (reference sequence).

This rearrangement joins TRBV7-6 to TRBJ2-3; TRBD2 matches 10 bases. The germline CDR1 and CDR2 sequences are SGHVS and FNYEAQ. The CDR3 has 17 amino acids. The V gene end was trimmed by 1 base and the J gene end by 2 bases; junction bases not matched to a gene: 6. The CDR3 DNA sequence: TGTGCCAGCAGCTTAGATGTAGCGGGAGGTGTCACAGATACGCAGTATTTT. This translates into CASSLDVAGGVTDTQYF.